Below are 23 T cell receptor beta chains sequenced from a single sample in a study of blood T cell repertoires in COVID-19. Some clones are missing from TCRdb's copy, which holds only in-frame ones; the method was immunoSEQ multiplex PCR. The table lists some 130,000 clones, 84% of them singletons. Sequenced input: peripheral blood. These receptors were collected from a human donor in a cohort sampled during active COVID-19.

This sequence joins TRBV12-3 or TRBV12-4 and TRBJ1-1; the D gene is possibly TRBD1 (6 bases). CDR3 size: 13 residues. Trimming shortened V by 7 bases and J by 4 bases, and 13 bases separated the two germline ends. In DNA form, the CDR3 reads TGTGCCAGCATCGAAGTAGGGGGCACTGAAGCTTTCTTT. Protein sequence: CASIEVGGTEAFF.

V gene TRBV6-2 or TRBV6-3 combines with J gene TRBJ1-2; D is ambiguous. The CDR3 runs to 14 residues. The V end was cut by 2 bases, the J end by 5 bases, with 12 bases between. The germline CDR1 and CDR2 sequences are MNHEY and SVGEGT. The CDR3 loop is CASSYSGPTYGYTF. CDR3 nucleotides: TGTGCCAGCAGTTACAGCGGACCCACATATGGCTACACCTTC.

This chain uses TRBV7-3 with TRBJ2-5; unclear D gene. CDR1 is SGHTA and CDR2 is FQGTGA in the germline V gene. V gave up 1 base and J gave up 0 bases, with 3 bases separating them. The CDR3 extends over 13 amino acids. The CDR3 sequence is CASSLNNQETQYF. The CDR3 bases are TGTGCCAGCAGCTTAAACAACCAAGAGACCCAGTACTTC.

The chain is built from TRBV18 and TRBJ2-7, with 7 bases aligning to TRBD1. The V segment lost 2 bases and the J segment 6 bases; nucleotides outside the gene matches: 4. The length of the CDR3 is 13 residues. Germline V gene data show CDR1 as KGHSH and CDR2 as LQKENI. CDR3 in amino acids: CASSPETGSEQYF. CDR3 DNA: TGTGCCAGCTCACCAGAGACAGGGAGCGAGCAGTACTTC.

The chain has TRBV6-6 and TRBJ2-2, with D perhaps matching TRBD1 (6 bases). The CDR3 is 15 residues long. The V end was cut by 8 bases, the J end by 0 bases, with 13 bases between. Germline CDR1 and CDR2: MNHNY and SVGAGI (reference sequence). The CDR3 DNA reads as TGTGCCAGCGAGACAGGACATGCGAACACCGGGGAGCTGTTTTTT. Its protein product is CASETGHANTGELFF.

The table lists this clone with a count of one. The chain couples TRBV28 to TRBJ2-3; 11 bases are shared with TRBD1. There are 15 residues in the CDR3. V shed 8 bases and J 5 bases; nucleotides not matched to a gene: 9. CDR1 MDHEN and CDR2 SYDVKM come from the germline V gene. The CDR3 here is CASANGGTGGDTQYF. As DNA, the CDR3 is TGTGCCAGCGCCAATGGAGGGACAGGGGGAGATACGCAGTATTTT. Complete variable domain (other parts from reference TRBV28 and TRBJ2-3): DVKVTQSSRYLVKRTGEKVFLECVQDMDHENMFWYRQDPGLGLRLIYFSYDVKMKEKGDIPEGYSVSREKKERFSLILESASTNQTSMYLCASANGGTGGDTQYFGPGTRLTVL.

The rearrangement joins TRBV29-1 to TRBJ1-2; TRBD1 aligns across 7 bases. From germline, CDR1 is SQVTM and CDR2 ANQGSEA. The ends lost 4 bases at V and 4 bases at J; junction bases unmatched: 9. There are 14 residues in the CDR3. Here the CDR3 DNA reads TGCAGCGTTGTATCTGGGACAGCAGCCTATGGCTACACCTTC. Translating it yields CSVVSGTAAYGYTF. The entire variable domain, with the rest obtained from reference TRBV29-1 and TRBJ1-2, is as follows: SAVISQKPSRDICQRGTSLTIQCQVDSQVTMMFWYRQQPGQSLTLIATANQGSEATYESGFVIDKFPISRPNLTFSTLTVSNMSPEDSSIYLCSVVSGTAAYGYTFGSGTRLTVV.

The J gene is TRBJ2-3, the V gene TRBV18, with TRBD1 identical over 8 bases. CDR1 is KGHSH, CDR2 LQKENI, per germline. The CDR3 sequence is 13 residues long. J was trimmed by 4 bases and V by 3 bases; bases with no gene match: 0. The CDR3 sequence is CASSPTGADTQYF. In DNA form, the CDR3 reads TGTGCCAGCTCACCGACAGGGGCAGATACGCAGTATTTT.

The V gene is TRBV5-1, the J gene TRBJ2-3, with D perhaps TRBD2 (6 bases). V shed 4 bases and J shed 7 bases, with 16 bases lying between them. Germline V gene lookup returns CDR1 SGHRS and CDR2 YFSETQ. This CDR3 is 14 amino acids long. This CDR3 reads CASSGGTPRNTQYF. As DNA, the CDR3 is TGCGCCAGCAGCGGCGGGACCCCAAGAAATACGCAGTATTTT. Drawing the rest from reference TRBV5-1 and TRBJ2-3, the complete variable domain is KAGVTQTPRYLIKTRGQQVTLSCSPISGHRSVSWYQQTPGQGLQFLFEYFSETQRNKGNFPGRFSGRQFSNSRSEMNVSTLELGDSALYLCASSGGTPRNTQYFGPGTRLTVL.

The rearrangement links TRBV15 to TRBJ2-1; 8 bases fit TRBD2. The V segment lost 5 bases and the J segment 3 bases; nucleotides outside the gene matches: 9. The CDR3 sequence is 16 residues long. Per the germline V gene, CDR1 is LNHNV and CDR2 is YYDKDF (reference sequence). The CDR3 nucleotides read TGTGCCACCAGCTCCCGTCCGGGAGGGCACTACAATGAGCAGTTCTTC. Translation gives CATSSRPGGHYNEQFF.

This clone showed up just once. CDR3 in DNA: TGTGCCATCAGTCAGGGAACAAATCGTGAAAAACTGTTTTTT. It yields the protein CAISQGTNREKLFF. J is TRBJ1-4 and V is TRBV10-3; weak D call: TRBD1 (5 bases). The germline gives CDR1 ENHRY, CDR2 SYGVKD. This CDR3 has 14 residues. Trimming took 5 bases from V and 7 from J, leaving 14 bases between them.

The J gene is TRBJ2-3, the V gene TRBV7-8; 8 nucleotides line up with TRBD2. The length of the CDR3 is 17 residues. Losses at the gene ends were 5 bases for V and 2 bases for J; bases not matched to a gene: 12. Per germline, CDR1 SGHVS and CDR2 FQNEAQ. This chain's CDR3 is CASSGGTIAGSTDTQYF. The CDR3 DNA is TGTGCCAGCAGCGGGGGGACTATAGCGGGGTCCACAGATACGCAGTATTTT. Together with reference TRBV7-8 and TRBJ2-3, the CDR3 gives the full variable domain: GAGVSQSPRYKVAKRGQDVALRCDPISGHVSLFWYQQALGQGPEFLTYFQNEAQLDKSGLPSDRFFAERPEGSVSTLKIQRTQQEDSAVYLCASSGGTIAGSTDTQYFGPGTRLTVL.

The CDR3 loop is CASSIAPSSDEQFF. The CDR3 DNA is TGTGCCAGTAGTATAGCCCCTAGTAGCGATGAGCAGTTCTTC. The chain uses TRBV19 and TRBJ2-1, with D maybe TRBD2 (5 bases). The CDR3 totals 14 residues. V was pared by 1 base and J by 8 bases, with 12 bases between. Germline CDR1 is LNHDA and CDR2 is SQIVND (reference sequence).

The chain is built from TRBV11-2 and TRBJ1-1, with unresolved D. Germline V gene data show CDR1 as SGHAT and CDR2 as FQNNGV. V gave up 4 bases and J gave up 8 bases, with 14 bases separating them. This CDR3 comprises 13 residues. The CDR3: CASSYGVILEAFF. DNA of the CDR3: TGTGCCAGCAGCTACGGGGTCATTCTCGAAGCTTTCTTT.

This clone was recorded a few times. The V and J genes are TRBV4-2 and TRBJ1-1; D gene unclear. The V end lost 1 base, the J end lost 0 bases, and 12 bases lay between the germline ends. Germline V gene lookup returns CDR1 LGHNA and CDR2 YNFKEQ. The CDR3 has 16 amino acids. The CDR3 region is CASSQGGVVMNTEAFF. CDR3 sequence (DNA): TGTGCCAGCAGCCAAGGAGGCGTAGTCATGAACACTGAAGCTTTCTTT.

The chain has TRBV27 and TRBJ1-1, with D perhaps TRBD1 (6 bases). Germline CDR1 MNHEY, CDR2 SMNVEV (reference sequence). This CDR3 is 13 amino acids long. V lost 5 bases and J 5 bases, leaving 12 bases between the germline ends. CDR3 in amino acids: CASSPQGRTEAFF. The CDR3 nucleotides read TGTGCCAGCAGTCCACAGGGACGGACTGAAGCTTTCTTT.

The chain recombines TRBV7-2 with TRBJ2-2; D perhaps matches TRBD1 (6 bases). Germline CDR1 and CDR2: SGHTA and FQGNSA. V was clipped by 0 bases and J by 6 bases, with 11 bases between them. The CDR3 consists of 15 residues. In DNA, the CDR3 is TGTGCCAGCAGCTTAGCCCAGGGGTACTCCGGGGAGCTGTTTTTT. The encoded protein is CASSLAQGYSGELFF.

CDR3 residues: CAISRTGESNQPQHF. The CDR3 nucleotides read TGTGCCATCAGCCGGACAGGGGAAAGCAATCAGCCCCAGCATTTT. This chain links TRBV10-3 with TRBJ1-5; 9 bases fit TRBD1. After removal of 6 bases from V and 1 base from J, the junction contained 4 bases not matched to a gene. Germline V gene sequence: CDR1 ENHRY, CDR2 SYGVKD. This CDR3 region has 15 residues.

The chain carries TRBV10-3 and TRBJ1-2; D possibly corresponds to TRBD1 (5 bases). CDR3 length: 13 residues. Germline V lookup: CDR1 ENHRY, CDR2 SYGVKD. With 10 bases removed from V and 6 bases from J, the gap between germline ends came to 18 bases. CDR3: CATSEVAGNGYTF. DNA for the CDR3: TGTGCCACCAGCGAGGTGGCAGGGAATGGCTACACCTTC.

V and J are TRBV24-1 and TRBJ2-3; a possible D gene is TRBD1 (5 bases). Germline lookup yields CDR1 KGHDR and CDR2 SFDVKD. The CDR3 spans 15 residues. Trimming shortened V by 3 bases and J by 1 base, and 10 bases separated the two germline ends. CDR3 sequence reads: CATSDRVRGTDTQYF. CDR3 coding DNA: TGTGCCACCAGTGATAGGGTCAGGGGCACAGATACGCAGTATTTT.

CDR3 sequence: CASRRLGASGETQYF. CDR3 in DNA: TGTGCAAGTCGCCGATTAGGGGCTAGCGGCGAGACCCAGTACTTC. The rearrangement links TRBV12-2 to TRBJ2-5; the D segment call TRBD2 is taken from the table without a DNA check. TRBV12-2 is reported as a pseudogene. CDR3 length: 15 residues.

For the CDR3, the DNA is TGTGCCAGCAGCTTGGCCTCGTCCTCCATCTACTCCTACGAGCAGTACGTC. It yields the protein CASSLASSSIYSYEQYV. The chain uses TRBV5-6 and TRBJ2-7; D ambiguous. The CDR3 consists of 17 residues. V lost 0 bases, J lost 0 bases, and 16 bases lay in between. Germline V gives CDR1 SGHDT, CDR2 YYEEEE.

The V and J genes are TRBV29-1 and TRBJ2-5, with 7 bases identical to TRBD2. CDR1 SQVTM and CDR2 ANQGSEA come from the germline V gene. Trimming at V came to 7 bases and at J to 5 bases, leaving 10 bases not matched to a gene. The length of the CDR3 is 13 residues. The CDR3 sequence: CSAGTIYGETQYF. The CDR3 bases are TGCAGCGCTGGGACTATTTACGGGGAGACCCAGTACTTC.